These 30 T cell receptor beta chains came from one sample sequenced in a study of blood T cells in healthy people across ages (dated by TCRdb to 2013 to 2016). The library was made by 5' RACE. The listed sequencing device is Illumina HiSeq 2500. A second PCR of roughly 7 to 11 cycles was performed with a sample-barcoded 5' primer and a J-beta primer mix. The raw public data were reprocessed by TCRdb itself: fastp quality trimming at Q25, MiXCR clonotype calling, in-frame beta chains only. Each CDR3 protein gets just one entry, which takes the most common genes and DNA from the rows behind it. The sample includes some 1.1 million distinct CDR3 sequences, with more than 30% observed a single time. The top ten clones comprise around 14% of the sample. The sample comprised blood. The origin of the receptors is a man between 18 and 35 years old in good health.

V gene TRBV20-1 combines with J gene TRBJ1-1, with D uncertain. Germline CDR1 DFQATT, CDR2 SNEGSKA (reference sequence). The CDR3 runs 12 residues. Trimming removed 3 bases at V and 4 bases at J, with 9 bases between. The CDR3 protein is CSARRAATEAFF. CDR3 in DNA: TGCAGTGCTAGGAGGGCAGCCACTGAAGCTTTCTTT.

This clonotype was picked up many times. The V gene is TRBV5-1, the J gene TRBJ2-1, with 8 bases matching TRBD2. Trimming took 0 bases from V and 0 from J; bases not matched to a gene: 2. This CDR3 has 16 amino acids. The germline V gene encodes CDR1 SGHRS and CDR2 YFSETQ. The CDR3 sequence is CASSLELAVSYNEQFF. In nucleotides, the CDR3 is TGCGCCAGCAGCTTGGAACTAGCGGTCTCCTACAATGAGCAGTTCTTC.

Note on this clonotype: Mismatch with germline at one junction end may stem from a read error. V is TRBV6-5 and J is TRBJ1-6; TRBD1 is a possible D gene (6 bases). The CDR3 is 13 amino acids. CDR1 and CDR2 (germline): MNHEY, SVGAGI. CDR3 amino acids: CASKVGANSPPHF. The CDR3 region has the DNA TGTGCCAGCAAGGTGGGGGCGAATTCACCCCCCCACTTT.

The chain links TRBV20-1 to TRBJ1-4, with TRBD1 matching over 7 bases. This CDR3 is built from 14 residues. V gave up 5 bases and J gave up 6 bases; unmatched junction bases: 9. Looked up from germline, CDR1 is DFQATT and CDR2 is SNEGSKA (reference sequence). The CDR3 sequence is CSARQGPNDEKLFF. CDR3 DNA sequence: TGCAGTGCTCGACAGGGCCCCAATGATGAAAAACTGTTTTTT.

The rearrangement links TRBV20-1 to TRBJ1-3; tentative D call: TRBD1 (5 bases). CDR3 length: 14 amino acids. Germline V gives CDR1 DFQATT, CDR2 SNEGSKA (reference sequence). V was trimmed by 6 bases and J by 4 bases, leaving 16 bases between them. The CDR3 nucleotides read TGCAGTGCCCACAGTTTGAGACAGGGAAACACCATATATTTT. Protein sequence: CSAHSLRQGNTIYF.

This clonotype was observed a few times. V usage is TRBV12-3 or TRBV12-4 and J usage is TRBJ1-1; no clear D gene. CDR3 length: 14 amino acids. Trimming stripped 0 bases from V and 2 bases from J, with 7 bases between. The CDR3 DNA reads as TGTGCCAGCAGTTTAGCGGCGGATAACACTGAAGCTTTCTTT. It is translated as CASSLAADNTEAFF.

This clonotype has more than one count but fewer than ten. The chain employs TRBV14 and TRBJ2-1, with 9 nucleotides matching TRBD1. Trimming cost V 3 bases and J 7 bases; bases outside gene matches: 7. This CDR3 is 15 amino acids long. Germline V gives CDR1 SGHDN, CDR2 FVKESK. The CDR3 spells CASSHGTGRGNEQFF. In DNA form, the CDR3 reads TGTGCCAGCAGCCACGGGACAGGGAGGGGTAATGAGCAGTTCTTC.

A few counts support this clonotype. The chain employs TRBV7-3 and TRBJ2-2, with 14 positions matching TRBD2. This CDR3 region has 17 residues. Trimming at V came to 4 bases and at J to 5 bases, leaving 6 bases not matched to a gene. CDR1 is SGHTA and CDR2 is FQGTGA in the germline V gene. CDR3 residues: CASSSGLAGVSTGELFF. CDR3 sequence (DNA): TGTGCCAGCAGCTCGGGACTAGCGGGGGTTTCAACCGGGGAGCTGTTTTTT.

CDR3 DNA sequence: TGCGCCAGCAGCCCCAACCCCTCTCCTGCTGTAACAAACAATGAGCAGTTCTTC. Residues: CASSPNPSPAVTNNEQFF. This chain links TRBV5-1 with TRBJ2-1; D gene uncertain. With 4 bases removed from V and 5 bases from J, the gap between germline ends came to 25 bases. The CDR3 sequence is 18 residues long. CDR1 is SGHRS, CDR2 YFSETQ, per germline.

This clonotype was seen only a few times. The chain has TRBV12-3 or TRBV12-4 and TRBJ1-1; D is perhaps TRBD1 (6 bases). With 5 bases removed from V and 4 bases from J, the gap between germline ends came to 14 bases. The CDR3 covers 14 residues. CDR3 sequence (DNA): TGTGCCAGCAGTCACAGGGCGGTAGGCACTGAAGCTTTCTTT. Residues: CASSHRAVGTEAFF.

This clonotype was picked up a small number of times. The chain joins TRBV6-1 to TRBJ2-3, with unresolved D. The CDR3 consists of 13 residues. V was cut by 1 base and J by 3 bases, with 5 bases left in between. Germline CDR1 MNHNS, CDR2 SASEGT. CDR3 in DNA: TGTGCCAGCAGTGAAGTTTTTACAGATACGCAGTATTTT. Translating gives CASSEVFTDTQYF.

Remarks on this clonotype: The junction shows a germline mismatch at one end, possibly a read error. The chain links TRBV12-3 or TRBV12-4 to TRBJ2-1, with a tentative D call TRBD2 (5 bases). This CDR3 comprises 15 residues. This CDR3 is CASSPRPSSCNEQFF. The CDR3 region has the DNA TGTGCCAGCAGTCCAAGACCTAGCTCCTGCAATGAGCAGTTCTTC.

In the case of this clonotype: A much larger clonotype is one base distant, so this may be a read error. This chain joins TRBV29-1 and TRBJ1-1, with TRBD1 matching over 8 bases. This CDR3 spans 12 amino acids. The germline CDR1 and CDR2 sequences are SQVTM and ANQGSEA. The CDR3 region is CGGQGGNTEAFF. The CDR3 region has the DNA TGCGGCGGACAGGGAGGGAACACTGAAGCTTTCTTT.

V and J are TRBV20-1 and TRBJ1-5, with unresolved D. Trimming took 3 bases from V and 5 from J, leaving 8 bases between them. Germline CDR1 is DFQATT and CDR2 is SNEGSKA (reference sequence). This CDR3 region has 12 residues. This CDR3 reads CSASDPDQPQHF. CDR3 nucleotides: TGCAGTGCTAGTGATCCAGATCAGCCCCAGCATTTT.

The chain's CDR3 is CSARGRGQRTGELFF. As DNA, the CDR3 is TGCAGTGCTAGAGGCAGGGGGCAGAGGACCGGGGAGCTGTTTTTT. The J gene is TRBJ2-2, the V gene TRBV20-1; 8 nucleotides match TRBD1. This CDR3 is built from 15 residues. Germline V CDR1 and CDR2: DFQATT, SNEGSKA (reference sequence). Trimming removed 1 base from V and 5 bases from J; junction bases left unmatched: 6.

This chain joins TRBV2 and TRBJ2-5, with D possibly matching TRBD2 (5 bases). V was cut by 8 bases and J by 13 bases, with 23 bases left in between. In germline, CDR1 is SNHLY, CDR2 FYNNEI. The CDR3 spans 13 residues. The CDR3 region has the DNA TGTGCCAGCCTCGAGAGGCTAGTGGGAGAGGGGTACTTC. This encodes CASLERLVGEGYF.

This clonotype was seen a few times. This chain connects TRBV13 to TRBJ2-1; TRBD1 matches at 8 bases. The CDR3 is 15 residues long. J lost 7 bases, V lost 5 bases, and 10 bases had no gene match. Germline V CDR1 and CDR2: PRHDT, FYEKMQ (reference sequence). As DNA, the CDR3 is TGTGCCAGCAGCGTCGGACAGGGCGGAACTAATGAGCAGTTCTTC. This sequence encodes CASSVGQGGTNEQFF.

In this sample, this clonotype turned up a few times. The chain recombines TRBV6-2 or TRBV6-3 with TRBJ1-5; no clear D. Trimming shortened V by 2 bases and J by 3 bases, and 8 bases separated the two germline ends. The length of the CDR3 is 14 residues. Germline loops: CDR1 MNHEY, CDR2 SVGEGT. The CDR3 loop is CASSYEASNQPQHF. CDR3 DNA sequence: TGTGCCAGCAGTTACGAGGCTTCCAATCAGCCCCAGCATTTT.

The V gene is TRBV25-1, the J gene TRBJ2-3; 7 nucleotides match TRBD2. There are 14 residues in the CDR3. Germline-derived CDR1 and CDR2 are MGHDK and SYGVNS. Trimming took 0 bases from V and 4 from J; bases not matched to a gene: 1. CDR3 sequence (DNA): TGTGCCAGCAGTGAATATGGGGGGGCAGATACGCAGTATTTT. It yields the protein CASSEYGGADTQYF.

The chain carries TRBV6-6 and TRBJ1-4, with D perhaps matching TRBD1 (6 bases). The CDR3 length is 16 residues. Germline loops: CDR1 MNHNY, CDR2 SVGAGI (reference sequence). V dropped 2 bases and J dropped 7 bases, with 17 bases sitting between them. As DNA, the CDR3 is TGTGCCAGCAGTTACCCAGGGGCAGGGTTGGCTGAAAAACTGTTTTTT. The encoded protein is CASSYPGAGLAEKLFF.

The chain links TRBV4-1 to TRBJ2-3; D is unclear. The CDR3 sequence is 14 residues long. The germline V and J ends were trimmed by 2 bases and 6 bases, with 12 bases remaining between them. Germline CDR1 and CDR2: MGHRA and YSYEKL. The CDR3 here is CASSQPRLGDTQYF. CDR3 nucleotide sequence: TGCGCCAGCAGCCAACCCCGTCTTGGGGATACGCAGTATTTT.

V and J are TRBV20-1 and TRBJ1-6; tentatively, D is TRBD1 (5 bases). Germline CDR1 reads DFQATT; CDR2 reads SNEGSKA (reference sequence). With 3 bases removed from V and 0 bases from J, the gap between germline ends came to 12 bases. This CDR3 region has 16 residues. CDR3 sequence reads: CSAREGVISYNSPLHF. CDR3 coding DNA: TGCAGTGCTAGGGAAGGGGTGATCTCCTATAATTCACCCCTCCACTTT.

This clonotype came up a few times. This chain links TRBV6-2 or TRBV6-3 with TRBJ1-2, with D possibly matching TRBD1 (6 bases). Per the germline V gene, CDR1 is MNHEY and CDR2 is SVGEGT. The V end lost 7 bases, the J end lost 2 bases, and 11 bases lay between the germline ends. The CDR3 has 13 amino acids. CDR3 nucleotide sequence: TGTGCCAGCACGATGGACAGAAACTATGGCTACACCTTC. It encodes CASTMDRNYGYTF.

This clonotype was detected only a few times. This chain links TRBV6-5 with TRBJ2-6, with D perhaps TRBD1 (5 bases). The CDR3 is 16 residues long. V dropped 6 bases and J dropped 0 bases, with 12 bases sitting between them. Germline loops: CDR1 MNHEY, CDR2 SVGAGI. DNA of the CDR3: TGTGCCAGCAGCCCCGACAGTGTCTCTGGGGCCAACGTCCTGACTTTC. Protein product: CASSPDSVSGANVLTF.

The gene calls are TRBV12-3 or TRBV12-4 and TRBJ1-1, with 7 bases identical to TRBD1. The junction had 7 bases not matched to a gene; V was cut back by 3 bases and J by 6 bases. This CDR3 is 14 amino acids long. CDR3 amino acids: CASSFTGAGAEAFF. The CDR3 DNA reads TGTGCCAGCAGTTTTACAGGGGCCGGGGCTGAAGCTTTCTTT.

The chain has TRBV3-1 and TRBJ1-1; TRBD1 matches at 8 bases. CDR1 and CDR2 from the germline V gene are LGHDT and YNNKEL (reference sequence). V lost 1 base to trimming and J lost 5 bases; unmatched junction nucleotides: 3. The CDR3 totals 14 residues. CDR3 nucleotides: TGTGCCAGCAGCCAAGGGACAGGGAGGACTGAAGCTTTCTTT. Translating it yields CASSQGTGRTEAFF.

This chain links TRBV12-3 or TRBV12-4 with TRBJ2-3; D is perhaps TRBD1 (7 bases). The CDR3 has 13 residues. V was cut by 5 bases and J by 4 bases, with 10 bases left in between. The CDR3 sequence is CASSVRGADTQYF. CDR3 in DNA: TGTGCCAGCAGTGTCAGGGGGGCAGATACGCAGTATTTT.

This clonotype has more than one count but fewer than ten. This CDR3 reads CASSLRRGAETQYF. Here the CDR3 DNA reads TGTGCCAGCAGCCTCCGGAGGGGGGCGGAGACCCAGTACTTC. The V gene is TRBV14, the J gene TRBJ2-5, with D perhaps given as TRBD1 or TRBD2 (6 bases each). CDR3 length equals 14 residues. The germline V gene encodes CDR1 SGHDN and CDR2 FVKESK. Trimming removed 4 bases at V and 5 bases at J, with 14 bases between.

This clonotype was counted once. The chain combines TRBV2 with TRBJ1-1, with TRBD1 as a possible D gene (5 bases). Per the germline V gene, CDR1 is SNHLY and CDR2 is FYNNEI. V was pared by 1 base and J by 1 base, with 10 bases between. The CDR3 loop spans 15 amino acids. The CDR3 is CASSEGRGKNTEAFF. DNA of the CDR3: TGTGCCAGCAGTGAAGGGCGGGGGAAGAACACTGAAGCTTTCTTT.

The table lists this clonotype with a few counts. The gene calls are TRBV18 and TRBJ1-2; possible D gene TRBD1, 6 bases. The germline V gene has CDR1 KGHSH and CDR2 LQKENI. V was pared by 2 bases and J by 6 bases, with 19 bases between. The CDR3 contains 16 residues. CDR3 residues: CASSPGAWGRGDGYTF. The CDR3 DNA reads as TGTGCCAGCTCACCAGGAGCGTGGGGCAGGGGAGATGGCTACACCTTC.